This T cell receptor (beta chain) came from a study of blood T cell repertoires in COVID-19. Germline CDR1 reads SGHRS; CDR2 reads YFSETQ. The V end was cut by 9 bases, the J end by 6 bases, with 15 bases between. The CDR3 is made up of 12 amino acids. Authors' processing steps: Scientists estimated how many nucleated cells there were by amplifying reference gene primers. Produced via immunoSEQ multiplex PCR; TCRdb's table is partial and in-frame only. For V, J and clone size, that table is used; D and trimming come from the DNA. This repertoire shows 350,000 to 400,000 clones, 88% found once; its top ten account for more than 0.9%.

Sequencing was carried out using PBMCs or T cells enriched from blood (not recorded which). The TCR sequence derives from a woman between 25 and 40 years old with acute COVID-19. The rearrangement joins TRBV5-1 to TRBJ1-1; D remains unclear. The CDR3 DNA sequence: TGCGCCAATAGACACGGTAATCCTGAAGCTTTCTTT. The encoded protein is CANRHGNPEAFF.